These 14 T cell receptor beta chains originate from one sample sequenced in a study of vaccination effects on CD4 cells after COVID-19. Their target antigens are unknown. Viral peptide pools were used in the ViraFEST assay to expand antigen-specific CD4+ T cells, and sequencing came afterward. With about ten days of culture completed, CD4+ T cells were isolated. Nucleocapsid antibodies were negative in the vaccine recipients, who had never had SARS-CoV-2 infection. Using immunoSEQ multiplex PCR, the repertoire was profiled, and TCRdb retains in-frame clones only, with some absent. The repertoire has approximately 50,000 clones, nearly 80% of them found once; the top ten carry 5.5% to 7%. This material consisted of CD4+ T cells from PBMCs cultured with HCoV-OC43 spike peptides, taken before COVID-19 vaccination. Subset in this sample: HCoV-OC43 spike overlapping peptide pool stimulation. These receptors came from a human donor who received a COVID-19 vaccine.

This sequence joins TRBV7-8 and TRBJ1-2; D uncertain. The length of the CDR3 is 14 residues. V was clipped by 1 base and J by 8 bases, with 14 bases between them. Germline CDR1 reads SGHVS; CDR2 reads FQNEAQ. The CDR3: CASSLELAAGGYTF. The CDR3 bases are TGTGCCAGCAGCTTAGAGCTCGCGGCTGGGGGCTACACCTTC.

This clone showed up just once. The J gene is TRBJ2-7, the V gene TRBV5-6; maybe TRBD2 (6 bases). The CDR3 is 15 amino acids. Germline-derived CDR1 and CDR2 are SGHDT and YYEEEE. V was pared by 3 bases and J by 5 bases, with 18 bases between. CDR3 nucleotide sequence: TGTGCCAGCAGCTCAACGGGGGAGGCCACCAACGAGCAGTACGTC. It yields the protein CASSSTGEATNEQYV.

The chain uses TRBV28 and TRBJ1-5, with D hard to call. With 10 bases removed from V and 5 bases from J, the gap between germline ends came to 15 bases. Germline CDR1 reads MDHEN; CDR2 reads SYDVKM. The CDR3 runs 13 residues. CDR3 sequence reads: CAIGPPGYQPQHF. CDR3 DNA: TGTGCCATTGGGCCCCCCGGGTATCAGCCCCAGCATTTT.

The chain joins TRBV4-2 to TRBJ2-5, with a possible D match to TRBD2 (6 bases). The CDR3 has 16 amino acids. V was clipped by 4 bases and J by 3 bases, with 18 bases between them. CDR1 and CDR2 (germline): LGHNA, YNFKEQ. The CDR3 loop reads CASSRRSRDSEETQYF. CDR3 sequence (DNA): TGTGCCAGCAGCCGACGCTCCCGGGACTCCGAAGAGACCCAGTACTTC.

This clone has only a few counts. The chain has TRBV2 and TRBJ1-2; D ambiguous. The ends were cut back, 7 bases at V and 6 bases at J, with 15 bases in the middle. CDR1 SNHLY and CDR2 FYNNEI come from the germline V gene. The CDR3 is 13 residues long. CDR3 residues: CASNDSGKNGYTF. In nucleotides, the CDR3 is TGTGCCAGCAATGATTCGGGGAAAAATGGCTACACCTTC. The whole variable domain, remainder taken from reference TRBV2 and TRBJ1-2, is EPEVTQTPSHQVTQMGQEVILRCVPISNHLYFYWYRQILGQKVEFLVSFYNNEISEKSEIFDDQFSVERPDGSNFTLKIRSTKLEDSAMYFCASNDSGKNGYTFGSGTRLTVV.

The chain joins TRBV15 to TRBJ2-1, with D unresolved. The CDR3 loop spans 13 amino acids. V lost 3 bases and J 14 bases, leaving 17 bases between the germline ends. Germline V CDR1 and CDR2: LNHNV, YYDKDF (reference sequence). CDR3 loop: CATSSRTERVKFF. CDR3 sequence (DNA): TGTGCCACCAGCAGTAGGACGGAAAGGGTGAAGTTCTTC.

This clone occurred once. The gene calls are TRBV24-1 and TRBJ1-4; the D is unclear. This CDR3 has 15 residues. The germline V gene has CDR1 KGHDR and CDR2 SFDVKD. The germline V and J ends were trimmed by 6 bases and 7 bases, with 17 bases remaining between them. CDR3 DNA sequence: TGTGCCACCAGTCCCGCCGAGGGTAGCGGTGAAAAACTGTTTTTT. This gives the protein CATSPAEGSGEKLFF.

This chain links TRBV28 with TRBJ2-7, with no clear D. Germline V CDR1 and CDR2: MDHEN, SYDVKM. V was shortened by 5 bases and J by 4 bases, with 15 bases between the two germline ends. This CDR3 is 14 amino acids long. In DNA form, the CDR3 reads TGTGCCAGCAGTGAGACGGGCCTTCCTTACGAGCAGTACGTC. It specifies CASSETGLPYEQYV.

The chain is built from TRBV4-3 and TRBJ1-5; 8 bases map to TRBD1. J was trimmed by 6 bases and V by 6 bases; bases with no gene match: 10. This CDR3 is 15 amino acids long. CDR1 is LGHNA, CDR2 YSLEER, per germline. For the CDR3, the DNA is TGCGCCAGCAGTTCGAACCAGGGGGCGGGTCAGCCCCAGCATTTT. This codes for CASSSNQGAGQPQHF.

Here the CDR3 DNA reads TGTGCCAGCAGCCTGGAGGGACACGCTAGAAACACCATATATTTT. Amino acid sequence: CASSLEGHARNTIYF. V gene TRBV3-1 (or the pseudogene TRBV3-2) combines with J gene TRBJ1-3, with a weak D call TRBD1 (6 bases). CDR3 length: 15 amino acids. V was cut by 4 bases and J by 5 bases, with 15 bases left in between. Looked up from germline, CDR1 is LGHDT and CDR2 is YNNKEL (reference sequence).

J is TRBJ1-1 and V is TRBV30, with D possibly matching TRBD1 (5 bases). CDR1 is GTSNPN, CDR2 SVGIG, per germline (reference sequence). The CDR3 spans 13 residues. V was clipped by 2 bases and J by 11 bases, with 18 bases between them. The CDR3 reads CAWSPTVQVAAFF. The CDR3 DNA is TGTGCCTGGAGTCCGACCGTACAGGTCGCGGCTTTCTTT.

This chain links TRBV7-2 with TRBJ1-1, with a tentative D call TRBD1 (5 bases). CDR1 and CDR2 (germline): SGHTA, FQGNSA. V was cut by 2 bases and J by 4 bases, with 8 bases left in between. The CDR3 runs to 13 residues. CDR3 coding DNA: TGTGCCAGCAGCTTAACCGGGGGCACTGAAGCTTTCTTT. This gives the protein CASSLTGGTEAFF.

This clone was seen only a few times. At one end the junction does not follow the germline gene, possibly because of a read error. The CDR3 DNA sequence: TGTGCCAGCAGTTTAATTCGGGGCTGTGTCTTT. Encoded protein: CASSLIRGCVF. The chain recombines TRBV12-3 or TRBV12-4 with TRBJ1-6, with D possibly TRBD1 on 5 matching bases. The CDR3 runs 11 residues.

The chain has TRBV24-1 and TRBJ1-2, with 7 bases that match TRBD1. CDR1 is KGHDR and CDR2 is SFDVKD in the germline V gene. V dropped 1 base and J dropped 8; count of bases not matched to a gene: 12. The CDR3 is 16 amino acids. CDR3 nucleotide sequence: TGTGCCACCAGTGATTTTGTGGCAGGGGGAGAGTGGGGCTACACCTTC. It is translated as CATSDFVAGGEWGYTF.